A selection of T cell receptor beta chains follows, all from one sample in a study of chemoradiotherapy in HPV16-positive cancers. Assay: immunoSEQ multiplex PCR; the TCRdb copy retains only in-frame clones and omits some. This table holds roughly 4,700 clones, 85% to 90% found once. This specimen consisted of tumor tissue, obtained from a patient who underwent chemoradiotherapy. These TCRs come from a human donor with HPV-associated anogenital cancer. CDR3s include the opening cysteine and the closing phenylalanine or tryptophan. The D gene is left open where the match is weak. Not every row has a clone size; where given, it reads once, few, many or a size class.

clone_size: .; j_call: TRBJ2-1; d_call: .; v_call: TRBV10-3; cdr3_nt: TGTGCCATCAGGCAGACTTGGAGCTCCTACAATGAGCAGTTCTTC; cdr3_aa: CAIRQTWSSYNEQFF
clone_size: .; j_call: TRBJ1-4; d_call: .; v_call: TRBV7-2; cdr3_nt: TGTGCCAGCAGCGGGATGGGGGGAGGGAATGAAAAACTGTTTTTT; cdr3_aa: CASSGMGGGNEKLFF
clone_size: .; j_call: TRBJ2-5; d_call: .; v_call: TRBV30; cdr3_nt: TGTGCCTGGAGCCTCACAGGGAAAGAGACCCAGTACTTC; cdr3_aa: CAWSLTGKETQYF
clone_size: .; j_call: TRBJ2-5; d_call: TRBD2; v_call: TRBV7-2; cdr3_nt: TGTGCCAGCAGTCCTAGCGGGGGGGCCGAGACCCAGTACTTC; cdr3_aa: CASSPSGGAETQYF
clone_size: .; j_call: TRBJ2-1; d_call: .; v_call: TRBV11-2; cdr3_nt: TGTGCCAGCAGCTTAGGCTTCATGACGGGACCTTACAATGAGCAGTTCTTC; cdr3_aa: CASSLGFMTGPYNEQFF
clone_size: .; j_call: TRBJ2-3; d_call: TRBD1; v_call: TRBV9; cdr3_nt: TGTGCCAGCAGCACGGGACAGGAGTCCAACACAGATACGCAGTATTTT; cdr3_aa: CASSTGQESNTDTQYF
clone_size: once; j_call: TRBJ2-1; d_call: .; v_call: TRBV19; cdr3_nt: TGTGCCAGTACTTTACGTCTAAGCTCCTACAATGAGCAGTTCTTC; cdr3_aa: CASTLRLSSYNEQFF
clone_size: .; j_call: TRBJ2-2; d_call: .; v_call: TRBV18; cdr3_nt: TGTGCCAGCTCATGGTTGCAGCGGAACACCGGGGAGCTGTTTTTT; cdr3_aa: CASSWLQRNTGELFF
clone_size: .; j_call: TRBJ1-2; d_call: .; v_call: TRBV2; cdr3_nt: TGTGCCGGACAAGGGTTTTCGGATGGCTACACCTTC; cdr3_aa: CAGQGFSDGYTF
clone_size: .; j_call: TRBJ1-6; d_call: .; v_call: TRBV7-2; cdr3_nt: TGTGCCAGCAGCTTTGGGAGGGATTCACCCCTCCACTTT; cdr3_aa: CASSFGRDSPLHF
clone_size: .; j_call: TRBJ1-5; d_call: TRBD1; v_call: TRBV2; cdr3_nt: TGTGCCAGCAGCGCGGGACAGGAGCAGCCCCAGCATTTT; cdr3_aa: CASSAGQEQPQHF
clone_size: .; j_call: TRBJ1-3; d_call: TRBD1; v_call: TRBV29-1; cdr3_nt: TGCAGCGGGAAGGGACAGGGAAACACCATATATTTT; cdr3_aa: CSGKGQGNTIYF
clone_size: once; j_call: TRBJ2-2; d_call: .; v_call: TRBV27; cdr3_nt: TGTGCCAGTAGTCACAGGGCTGGGAACACCGGGGAGCTGTTTTTT; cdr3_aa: CASSHRAGNTGELFF
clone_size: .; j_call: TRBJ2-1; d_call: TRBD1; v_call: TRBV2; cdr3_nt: TGTGCCAGCAGGGCAAGGACAGGGGGCTACAATGAGCAGTTCTTC; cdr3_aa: CASRARTGGYNEQFF
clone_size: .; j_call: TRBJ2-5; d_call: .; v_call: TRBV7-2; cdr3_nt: TGTGCCAGCAGCTTAGATCAAGGGTGGCAGGGGCGCCGAGAGACCCAGTACTTC; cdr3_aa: CASSLDQGWQGRRETQYF
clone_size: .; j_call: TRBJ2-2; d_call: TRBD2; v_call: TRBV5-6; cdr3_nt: TGTGCCAGCAGCTGGGGAGGGCTCTCCACCGGGGAGCTGTTTTTT; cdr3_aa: CASSWGGLSTGELFF
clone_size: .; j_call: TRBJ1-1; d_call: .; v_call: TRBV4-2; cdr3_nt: TGTGCCAGCAGCCAATCGGGACAGAACACTGAAGCTTTCTTT; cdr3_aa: CASSQSGQNTEAFF
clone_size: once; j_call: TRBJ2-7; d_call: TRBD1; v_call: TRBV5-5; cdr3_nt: TGTGCCAGCAGCTTGGAAGGACAGGGGCCCGGGGGGCAGTACTTC; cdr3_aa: CASSLEGQGPGGQYF
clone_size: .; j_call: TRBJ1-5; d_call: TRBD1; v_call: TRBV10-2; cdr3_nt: TGCGCCAGCAGCTCGGACAGGAAACAGCCCCAGCATTTT; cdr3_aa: CASSSDRKQPQHF
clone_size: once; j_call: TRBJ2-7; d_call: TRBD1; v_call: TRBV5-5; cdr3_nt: TGTGCCAGCAGCTTGGCCGCACAGGGGATATACGAGCAGTACTTC; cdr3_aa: CASSLAAQGIYEQYF
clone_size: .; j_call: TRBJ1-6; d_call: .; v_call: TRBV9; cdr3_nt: TGTGCCAGCAGCACCGGGGTGATTAATTCACCCCTCCACTTT; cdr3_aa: CASSTGVINSPLHF
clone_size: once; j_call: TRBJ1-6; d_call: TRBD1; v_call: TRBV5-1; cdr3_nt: TGCGCCAGCAGCTGGACTCAGGGGGCTGCTGATAATTCACCCCTCCACTTT; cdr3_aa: CASSWTQGAADNSPLHF
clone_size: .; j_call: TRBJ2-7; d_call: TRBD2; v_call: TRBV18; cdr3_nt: TGTGCCAGCTCACAAAGTAGCGGGAGTGTATACGAGCAGTACTTC; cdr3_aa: CASSQSSGSVYEQYF
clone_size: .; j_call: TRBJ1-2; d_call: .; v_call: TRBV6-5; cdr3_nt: TGTGCCAGCAGTTACGCTGGGTACTATGGCTACACCTTC; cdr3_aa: CASSYAGYYGYTF
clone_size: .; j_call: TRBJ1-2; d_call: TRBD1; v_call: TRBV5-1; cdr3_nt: TGCGCCAGCAGCTTGGTTGGCAGGGGGGAAGGCTACACCTTC; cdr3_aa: CASSLVGRGEGYTF
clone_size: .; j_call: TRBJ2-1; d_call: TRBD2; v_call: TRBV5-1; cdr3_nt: TGCGCCAGCAGCTTGGGGGACTACGACTACAATGAGCAGTTCTTC; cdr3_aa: CASSLGDYDYNEQFF
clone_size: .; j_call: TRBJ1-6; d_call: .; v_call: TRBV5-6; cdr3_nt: TGTGCCAGCAGCTTTCGGGACATAAATAATTCACCCCTCCACTTT; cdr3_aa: CASSFRDINNSPLHF
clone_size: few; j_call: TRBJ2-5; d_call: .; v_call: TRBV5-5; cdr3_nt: TGTGCCAGCAGCTTGGGGGCTAGACAAGAGACCCAGTACTTC; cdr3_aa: CASSLGARQETQYF
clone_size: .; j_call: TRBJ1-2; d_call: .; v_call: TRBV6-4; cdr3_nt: TGTGCCAGCAGGGAGGGTGGCTACACCTTC; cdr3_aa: CASREGGYTF
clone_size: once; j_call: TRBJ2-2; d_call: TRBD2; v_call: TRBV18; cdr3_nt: TGTGCCAGCTCACCCAACCTAGCGGGAGCGGCGGACACCGGGGAGCTGTTTTTT; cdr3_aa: CASSPNLAGAADTGELFF
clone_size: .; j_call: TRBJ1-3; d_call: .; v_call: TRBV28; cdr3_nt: TGTGCCAGCAGCCGCTGGCCCCCGCTCCGGTGGGCTGGAAACACCATATATTTT; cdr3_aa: CASSRWPPLRWAGNTIYF
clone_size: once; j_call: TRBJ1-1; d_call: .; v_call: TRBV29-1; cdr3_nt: TGCAGCGTTTCTGGTTCGGCTTTCTTT; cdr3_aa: CSVSGSAFF
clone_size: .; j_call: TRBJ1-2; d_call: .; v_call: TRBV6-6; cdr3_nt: TGTGCCAGCAGTTACTCGTTTGGACAGCTGGGCTACACCTTC; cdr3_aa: CASSYSFGQLGYTF
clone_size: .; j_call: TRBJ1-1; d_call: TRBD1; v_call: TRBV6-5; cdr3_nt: TGTGCCAGCAGACTAGGGACAGCCGCTGAAGCTTTCTTT; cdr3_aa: CASRLGTAAEAFF
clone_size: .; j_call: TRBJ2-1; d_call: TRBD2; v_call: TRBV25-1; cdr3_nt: TGTGCCAGCAGTCTAGCGGGATACTACAATGAGCAGTTCTTC; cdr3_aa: CASSLAGYYNEQFF
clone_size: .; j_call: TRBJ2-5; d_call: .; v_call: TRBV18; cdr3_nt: TGTGCCAGCTCATTGGTGCCTCAAGAGACCCAGTACTTC; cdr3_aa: CASSLVPQETQYF
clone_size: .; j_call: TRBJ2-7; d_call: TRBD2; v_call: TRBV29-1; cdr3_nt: TGCAGCGTTGAAGATCGCACTAGCGGGGCCTACGAGCAGTACTTC; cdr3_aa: CSVEDRTSGAYEQYF
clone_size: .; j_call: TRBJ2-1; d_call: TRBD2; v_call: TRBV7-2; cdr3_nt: TGTGCCAGCAGCTTACAGCGGGGCCGCCGTGAGCAGTTCTTC; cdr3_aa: CASSLQRGRREQFF
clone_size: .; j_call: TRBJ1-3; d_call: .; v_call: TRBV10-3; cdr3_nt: TGTGCCATCAGACCAAGGGAAACCCTATCTGGAAACACCATATATTTT; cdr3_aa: CAIRPRETLSGNTIYF
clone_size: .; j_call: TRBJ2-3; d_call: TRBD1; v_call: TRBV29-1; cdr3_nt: TGCAGCGTCCTAAAACAGGGGGCGAGAACAGATACGCAGTATTTT; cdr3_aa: CSVLKQGARTDTQYF
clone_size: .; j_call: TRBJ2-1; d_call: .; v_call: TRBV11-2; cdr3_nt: TGTGCCAGCAGCCAGCTTAGGGGGGGACTTGAGCAGTTCTTC; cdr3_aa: CASSQLRGGLEQFF
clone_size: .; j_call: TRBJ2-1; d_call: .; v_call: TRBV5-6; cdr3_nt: TGTGCCAGCACCTCCCTGTGGGGGGGGACATCCTACAATGAGCAGTTCTTC; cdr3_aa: CASTSLWGGTSYNEQFF
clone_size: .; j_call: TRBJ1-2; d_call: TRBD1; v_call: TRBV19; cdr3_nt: TGTGCCAGTAGGGTCAGGGGGCGGCGGGGCTACACCTTC; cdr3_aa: CASRVRGRRGYTF
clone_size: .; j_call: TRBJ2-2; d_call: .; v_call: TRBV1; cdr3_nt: TGCACCAGGATCCCGCCGGGACTAGCCACTCCCGCGAACACCGGGGAGCTGTTTTTT; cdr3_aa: CTRIPPGLATPANTGELFF
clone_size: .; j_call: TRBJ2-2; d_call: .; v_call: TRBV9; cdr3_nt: TGTGCCAGCAGCGGGGGACAACTGAACACCGGGGAGCTGTTTTTT; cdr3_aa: CASSGGQLNTGELFF
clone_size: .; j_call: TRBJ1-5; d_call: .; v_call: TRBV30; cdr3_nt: TGTGCCTGGAGTGTACCGGGGGGGCCCCAGCATTTT; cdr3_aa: CAWSVPGGPQHF
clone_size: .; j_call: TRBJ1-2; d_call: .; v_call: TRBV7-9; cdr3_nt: TGTGCCAGCAGCTTAGTAGTGGGCGAATCTAACTATGGCTACACCTTC; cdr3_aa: CASSLVVGESNYGYTF
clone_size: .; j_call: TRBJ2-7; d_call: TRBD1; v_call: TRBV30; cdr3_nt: TGTGCCTGGAGTAAGGGACAGTCAAACGAGCAGTACTTC; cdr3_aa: CAWSKGQSNEQYF
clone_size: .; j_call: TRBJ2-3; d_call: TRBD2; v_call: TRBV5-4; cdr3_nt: TGTGCCAGCAGCCCGGGACTAGCGGGGGGGACGTTTGGCGCAGATACGCAGTATTTT; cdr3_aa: CASSPGLAGGTFGADTQYF
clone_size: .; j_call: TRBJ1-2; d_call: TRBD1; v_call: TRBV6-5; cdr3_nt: TGTGCCAGCAGTGGACAGGGGGACGGTGGCTACACCTTC; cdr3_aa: CASSGQGDGGYTF
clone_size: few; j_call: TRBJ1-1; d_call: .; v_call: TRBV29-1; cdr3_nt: TGCAGCGTTTACCCAGGGAGGACTGAAGCTTTCTTT; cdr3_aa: CSVYPGRTEAFF
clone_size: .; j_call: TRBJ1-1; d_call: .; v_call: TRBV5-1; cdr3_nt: TGCGCCAGCAGCCGGGATGACACTGAAGCTTTCTTT; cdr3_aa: CASSRDDTEAFF
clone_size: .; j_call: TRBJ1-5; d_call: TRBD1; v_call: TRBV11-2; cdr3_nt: TGTGCCAGCAGCTTACAGGGGGACAATCAGCCCCAGCATTTT; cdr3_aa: CASSLQGDNQPQHF
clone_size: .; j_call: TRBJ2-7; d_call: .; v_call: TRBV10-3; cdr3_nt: TGTGCCATCAGTACACTTAGGGGGGGTCTTTACGAGCAGTACTTC; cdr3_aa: CAISTLRGGLYEQYF
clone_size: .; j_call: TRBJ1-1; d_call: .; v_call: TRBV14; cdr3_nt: TGTGCCAGCAGCCAAGATCGGGAGGCGCGAGCTTTCTTT; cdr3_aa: CASSQDREARAFF
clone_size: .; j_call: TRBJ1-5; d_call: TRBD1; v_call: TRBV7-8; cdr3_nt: TGTGCCAGCAGCTCCTCCGGGACAGGGCTCAATCAGCCCCAGCATTTT; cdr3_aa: CASSSSGTGLNQPQHF
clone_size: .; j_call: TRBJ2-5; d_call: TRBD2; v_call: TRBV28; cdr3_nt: TGTGCCAGCACCACCGGGACTATAATTCAAGAGACCCAGTACTTC; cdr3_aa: CASTTGTIIQETQYF
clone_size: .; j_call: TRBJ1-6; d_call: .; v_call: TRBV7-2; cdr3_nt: TGTGCCAGTCGATGGAGCTCCTATAATTCACCCCTCCACTTT; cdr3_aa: CASRWSSYNSPLHF